A selection of T cell receptor beta chains follows, all from one sample in a study of beta chain features in type 1 diabetes. The protocol was immunoSEQ multiplex PCR, while the TCRdb copy is restricted to in-frame clones and leaves out a portion. Found here are under 850,000 clones, about an eighth of them singletons; the top ten hold around 0.022%. Source material: naive CD4+ T cells from blood. These receptors were obtained from a man younger than 35 with type 1 diabetes. Each CDR3 is given with its conserved first and last residue. Clone size, where shown, is once, few, many, or a class for clones that have expanded.

clone_size j_call v_call cdr3_aa
NA TRBJ2-4 TRBV7-9 CASASGGFRGDIQYF
few TRBJ1-1 TRBV13 CASSLGRGTEAFF
few TRBJ2-1 TRBV30 CAWSNGGYNEQFF
NA TRBJ2-5 TRBV29-1 CSVEKGSRETQYF
few TRBJ2-3 TRBV5-1 CASSPVPLAGVTDTQYF
few TRBJ1-2 TRBV7-9 CASSFGGRSVLDYGYTF
NA TRBJ1-1 TRBV4-1 CASSPAYRGWAFF
few TRBJ1-5 TRBV30 CAWSVDRTASNQPQHF
few TRBJ1-2 TRBV7-9 CASSFGTGYGYTF
NA TRBJ1-1 TRBV13 CASRLNTEAFF
few TRBJ2-3 TRBV7-2 CASSSPGVDTQYF
NA TRBJ2-7 TRBV5-1 CASSVQGYEQYF
few TRBJ2-3 TRBV19 CASSTGTGGTDTQYF
NA TRBJ2-7 TRBV7-2 CASSPQELSSYEQYF
few TRBJ1-4 TRBV7-9 CASSLAGDEKLFF
NA TRBJ2-3 TRBV28 CASSLNGGSTDTQYF
NA TRBJ1-5 TRBV2 CASSRTWERQPQHF
few TRBJ2-5 TRBV19 CASSPRPRREETQYF
few TRBJ2-2 TRBV11-1 CASSPGGGELFF
NA TRBJ1-2 TRBV25-1 CASSREGVRGYTF
NA TRBJ1-1 TRBV5-4 CASSLDVTGGAVAFF
few TRBJ1-3 TRBV6-5 CASAPSGNTIYF
NA TRBJ2-1 TRBV10-3 CAITGGMSYNEQFF
few TRBJ2-6 TRBV27 CASSPRPRSSGANVLTF
NA TRBJ2-6 TRBV28 CASSSGQGANVLTF
few TRBJ1-5 TRBV30 CAWSVGNQPQHF
few TRBJ2-6 TRBV4-1 CASSRFRGAGANVLTF
NA TRBJ2-5 TRBV11-2 CASSLVLGQGARRGETQYF
few TRBJ1-2 TRBV10-3 CAISVGQINYGYTF
few TRBJ2-2 TRBV7-9 CASSRGRSDTGELFF
NA TRBJ2-1 TRBV6-1 CASSPKRDEQFF
few TRBJ2-7 TRBV20-1 CSVDRTAKYF
few TRBJ1-3 TRBV9 CASSEHWTVSGNTIYF
NA TRBJ2-2 TRBV2 CASRVRDRLTGELFF
NA TRBJ1-2 TRBV29-1 CSVAKDSRDSYTF
NA TRBJ1-2 TRBV14 CASSHGQYGYTF
NA TRBJ2-6 TRBV19 CASSIGTDSGANVLTF
few TRBJ2-1 TRBV29-1 CSALGVRDRTYNEQFF
NA TRBJ2-2 TRBV9 CASSVRNKSGELFF
NA TRBJ1-6 TRBV19 CASSIGTGGVSPLHF
NA TRBJ1-2 TRBV29-1 CSVDGGRLVGYTF
few TRBJ2-1 TRBV28 CASSPRENFGNEQFF
few TRBJ1-2 TRBV30 CAWSVKGVRDGYTF
NA TRBJ2-1 TRBV5-1 CASSFIQEGTEQFF
NA TRBJ2-7 TRBV6-5 CASSYSLGSNYEQYF
NA TRBJ2-1 TRBV15 CATSRAGTRNNEQFF
few TRBJ2-7 TRBV30 CAWGDAAYEQYF
NA TRBJ2-1 TRBV5-4 CASSPSSYNEQFF
NA TRBJ2-2 TRBV30 CAWLTKGREGAGELFF
few TRBJ2-3 TRBV28 CASRPPGIDTQYF
NA TRBJ1-2 TRBV6-4 CASSDAPGTANYGYTF
few TRBJ1-4 TRBV30 CAWSVGSTNEKLFF
few TRBJ2-7 TRBV12-5 CASGLVIRDEQYF
NA TRBJ2-5 TRBV28 CASSLGREETQYF